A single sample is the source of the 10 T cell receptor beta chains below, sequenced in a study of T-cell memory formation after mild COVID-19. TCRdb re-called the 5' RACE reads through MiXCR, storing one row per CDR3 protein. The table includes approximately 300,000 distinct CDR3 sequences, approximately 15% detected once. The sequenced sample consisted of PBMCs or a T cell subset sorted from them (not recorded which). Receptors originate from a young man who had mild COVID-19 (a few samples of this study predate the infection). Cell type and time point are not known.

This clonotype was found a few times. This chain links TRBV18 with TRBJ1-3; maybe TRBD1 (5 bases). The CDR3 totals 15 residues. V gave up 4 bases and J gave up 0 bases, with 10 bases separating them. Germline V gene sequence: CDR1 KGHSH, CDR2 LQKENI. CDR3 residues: CASSLLRDSGNTIYF. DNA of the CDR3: TGTGCCAGCTCACTTCTCAGGGACTCTGGAAACACCATATATTTT.

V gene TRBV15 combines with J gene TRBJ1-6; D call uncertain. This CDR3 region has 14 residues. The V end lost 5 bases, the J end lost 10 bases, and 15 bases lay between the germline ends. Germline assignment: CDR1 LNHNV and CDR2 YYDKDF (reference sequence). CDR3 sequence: CATSPRNEGSPLHF. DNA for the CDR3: TGTGCCACCAGCCCCCGGAATGAGGGCTCACCCCTCCACTTT.

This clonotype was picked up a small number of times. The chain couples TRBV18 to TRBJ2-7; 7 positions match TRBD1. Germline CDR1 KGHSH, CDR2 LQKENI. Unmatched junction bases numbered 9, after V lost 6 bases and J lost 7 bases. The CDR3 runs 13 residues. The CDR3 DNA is TGTGCCAGCTCCCCAACAGGGGTGGGTGAGCAGTACGTC. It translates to CASSPTGVGEQYV.

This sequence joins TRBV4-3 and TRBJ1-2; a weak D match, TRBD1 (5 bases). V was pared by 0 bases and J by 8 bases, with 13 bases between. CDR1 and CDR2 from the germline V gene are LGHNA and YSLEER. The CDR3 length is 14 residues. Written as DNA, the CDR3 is TGCGCCAGCAGCCAAGATTGGGACGGATTCGGCTACACCTTC. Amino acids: CASSQDWDGFGYTF.

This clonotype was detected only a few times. The DNA of the CDR3 is TGTGCCAGCAGTTACTCGATTGGAACAGGGAGATTATCGAACACTGAAGCTTTCTTT. It yields the protein CASSYSIGTGRLSNTEAFF. The J gene is TRBJ1-1, the V gene TRBV6-2 or TRBV6-3, with D perhaps TRBD1 (6 bases). CDR3 length: 19 amino acids. Germline CDR1 and CDR2: MNHEY and SVGEGT. V was pared by 0 bases and J by 1 base, with 21 bases between.

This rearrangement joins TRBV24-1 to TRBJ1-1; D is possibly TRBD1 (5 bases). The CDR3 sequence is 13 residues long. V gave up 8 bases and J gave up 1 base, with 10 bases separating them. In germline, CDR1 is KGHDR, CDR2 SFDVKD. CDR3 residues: CATMRGQNTEAFF. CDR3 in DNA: TGTGCCACCATGCGCGGACAGAACACTGAAGCTTTCTTT.

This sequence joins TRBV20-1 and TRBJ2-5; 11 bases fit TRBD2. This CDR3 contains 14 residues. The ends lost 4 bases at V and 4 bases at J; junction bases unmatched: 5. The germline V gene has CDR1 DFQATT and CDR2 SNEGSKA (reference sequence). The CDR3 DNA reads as TGCAGTGCTATAGCGGGGGGGCCGGGAGAGACCCAGTACTTC. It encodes CSAIAGGPGETQYF.

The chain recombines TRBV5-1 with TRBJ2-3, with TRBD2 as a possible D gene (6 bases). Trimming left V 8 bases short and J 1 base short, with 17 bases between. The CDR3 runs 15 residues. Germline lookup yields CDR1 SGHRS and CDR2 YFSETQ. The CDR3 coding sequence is TGCGCCAGTGACCTGGAGGGCTGGGGCACAGATACGCAGTATTTT. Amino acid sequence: CASDLEGWGTDTQYF.

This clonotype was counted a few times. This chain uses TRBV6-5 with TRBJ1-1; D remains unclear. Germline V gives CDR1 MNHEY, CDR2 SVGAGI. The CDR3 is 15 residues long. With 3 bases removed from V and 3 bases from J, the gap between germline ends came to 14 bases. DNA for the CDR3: TGTGCCAGCAGTTATAGAGTAGAGATTTACACTGAAGCTTTCTTT. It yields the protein CASSYRVEIYTEAFF.

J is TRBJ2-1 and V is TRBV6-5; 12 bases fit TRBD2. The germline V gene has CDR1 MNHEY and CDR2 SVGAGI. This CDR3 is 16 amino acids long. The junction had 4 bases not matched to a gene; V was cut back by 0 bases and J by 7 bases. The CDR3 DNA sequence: TGTGCCAGCAGTTACTCACTAGCGGGGGGCTTAAATGAGCAGTTCTTC. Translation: CASSYSLAGGLNEQFF.